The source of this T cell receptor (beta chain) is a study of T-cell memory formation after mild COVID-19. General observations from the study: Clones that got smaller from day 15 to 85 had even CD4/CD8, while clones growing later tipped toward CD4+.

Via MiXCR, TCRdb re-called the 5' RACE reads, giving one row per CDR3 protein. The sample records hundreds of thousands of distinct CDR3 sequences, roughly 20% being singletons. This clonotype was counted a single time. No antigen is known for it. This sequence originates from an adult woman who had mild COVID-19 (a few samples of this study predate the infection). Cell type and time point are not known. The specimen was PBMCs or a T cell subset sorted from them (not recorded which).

CDR3 sequence reads: CAWSVSSGLAGEQYF. CDR3 nucleotides: TGTGCCTGGAGTGTCTCTAGCGGACTAGCGGGGGAGCAGTACTTC. The rearrangement links TRBV30 to TRBJ2-7, with TRBD2 identical over 12 bases. CDR1 and CDR2 (germline): GTSNPN, SVGIG (reference sequence). This CDR3 has 15 residues. Germline trimming cut 0 bases from V and 7 bases from J; bases unmatched to any gene: 7.